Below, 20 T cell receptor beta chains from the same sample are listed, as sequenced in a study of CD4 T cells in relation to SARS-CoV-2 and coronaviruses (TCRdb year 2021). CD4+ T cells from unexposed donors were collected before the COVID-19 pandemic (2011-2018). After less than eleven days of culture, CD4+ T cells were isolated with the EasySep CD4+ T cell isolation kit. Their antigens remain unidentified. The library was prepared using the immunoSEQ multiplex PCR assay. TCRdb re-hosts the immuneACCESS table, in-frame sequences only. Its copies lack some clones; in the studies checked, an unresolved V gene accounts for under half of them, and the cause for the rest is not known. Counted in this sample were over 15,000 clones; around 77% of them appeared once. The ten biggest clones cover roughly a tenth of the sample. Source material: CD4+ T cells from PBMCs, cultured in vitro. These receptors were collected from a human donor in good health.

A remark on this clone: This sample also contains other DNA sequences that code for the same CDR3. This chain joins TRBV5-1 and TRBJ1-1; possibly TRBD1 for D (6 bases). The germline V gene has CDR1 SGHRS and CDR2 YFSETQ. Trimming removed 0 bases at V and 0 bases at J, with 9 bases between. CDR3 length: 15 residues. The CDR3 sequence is CASSLAGTMNTEAFF. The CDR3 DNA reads TGCGCCAGCAGCTTGGCCGGGACAATGAACACTGAAGCTTTCTTT.

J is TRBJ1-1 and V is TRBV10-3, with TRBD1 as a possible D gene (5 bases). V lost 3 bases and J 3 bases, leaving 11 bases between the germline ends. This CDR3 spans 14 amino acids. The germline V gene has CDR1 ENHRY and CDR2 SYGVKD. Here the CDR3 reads CAISERGIYTEAFF. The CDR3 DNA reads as TGTGCCATCAGTGAAAGGGGAATTTACACTGAAGCTTTCTTT.

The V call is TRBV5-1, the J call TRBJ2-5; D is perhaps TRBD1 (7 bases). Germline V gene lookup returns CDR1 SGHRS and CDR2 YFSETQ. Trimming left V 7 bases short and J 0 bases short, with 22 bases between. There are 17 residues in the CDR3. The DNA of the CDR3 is TGCGCCAGCTACCCGGGGAGGACAGGCTCGTACCAAGAGACCCAGTACTTC. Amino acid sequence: CASYPGRTGSYQETQYF.

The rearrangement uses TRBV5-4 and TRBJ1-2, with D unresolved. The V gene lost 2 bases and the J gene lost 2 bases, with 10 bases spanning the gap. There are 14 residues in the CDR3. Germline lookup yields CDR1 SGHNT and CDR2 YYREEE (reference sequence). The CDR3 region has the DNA TGTGCCAGCAGCTTTTATGGCGGGAACTATGGCTACACCTTC. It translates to CASSFYGGNYGYTF. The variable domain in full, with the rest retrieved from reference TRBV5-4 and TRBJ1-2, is ETGVTQSPTHLIKTRGQQVTLRCSSQSGHNTVSWYQQALGQGPQFIFQYYREEENGRGNFPPRFSGLQFPNYSSELNVNALELDDSALYLCASSFYGGNYGYTFGSGTRLTVV.

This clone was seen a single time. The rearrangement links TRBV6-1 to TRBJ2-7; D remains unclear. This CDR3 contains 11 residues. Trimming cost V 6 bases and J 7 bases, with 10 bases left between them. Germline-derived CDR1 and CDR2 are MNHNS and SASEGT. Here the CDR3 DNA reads TGTGCCAGCAGGGACCTCTTGGAGCAGTACTTC. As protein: CASRDLLEQYF.

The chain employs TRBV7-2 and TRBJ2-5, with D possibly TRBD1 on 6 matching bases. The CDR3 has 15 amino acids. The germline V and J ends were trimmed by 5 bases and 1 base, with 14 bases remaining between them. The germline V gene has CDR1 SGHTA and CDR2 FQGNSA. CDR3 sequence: CASSRTGTPQETQYF. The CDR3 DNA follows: TGTGCCAGCAGCCGGACCGGGACACCCCAAGAGACCCAGTACTTC.

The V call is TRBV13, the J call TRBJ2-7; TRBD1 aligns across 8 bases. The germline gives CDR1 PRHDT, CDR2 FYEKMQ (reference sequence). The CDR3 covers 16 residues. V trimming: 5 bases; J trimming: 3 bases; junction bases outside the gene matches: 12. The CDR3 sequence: CASSEGQGSGIYEQYF. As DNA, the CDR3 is TGTGCCAGCAGCGAAGGACAGGGTTCGGGAATCTACGAGCAGTACTTC.

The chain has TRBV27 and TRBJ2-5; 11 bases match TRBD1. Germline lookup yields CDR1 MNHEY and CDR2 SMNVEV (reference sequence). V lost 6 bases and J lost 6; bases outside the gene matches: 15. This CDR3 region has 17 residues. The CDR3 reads CASSRTSGTGGGKTQYF. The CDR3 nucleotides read TGTGCCAGCAGCCGAACCTCCGGGACAGGGGGAGGAAAGACCCAGTACTTC.

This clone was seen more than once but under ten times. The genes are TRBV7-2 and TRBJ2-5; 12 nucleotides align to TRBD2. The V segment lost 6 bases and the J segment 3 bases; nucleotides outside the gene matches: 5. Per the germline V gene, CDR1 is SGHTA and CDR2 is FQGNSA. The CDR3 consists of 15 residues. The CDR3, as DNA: TGTGCCAGCAGTCAAACTAGCGGGGGGAAAGAGACCCAGTACTTC. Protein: CASSQTSGGKETQYF.

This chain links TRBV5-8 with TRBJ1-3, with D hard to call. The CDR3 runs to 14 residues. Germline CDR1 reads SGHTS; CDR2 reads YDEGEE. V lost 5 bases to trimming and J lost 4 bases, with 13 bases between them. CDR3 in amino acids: CASSSAHEGNTIYF. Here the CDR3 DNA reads TGTGCCAGCAGTTCGGCCCACGAGGGAAACACCATATATTTT.

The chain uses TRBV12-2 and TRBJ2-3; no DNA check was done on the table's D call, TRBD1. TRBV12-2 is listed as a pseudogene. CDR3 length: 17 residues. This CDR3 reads CASRLGGARGSTDTQYF. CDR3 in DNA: TGTGCAAGTCGCTTAGGAGGGGCCAGGGGTAGCACAGATACGCAGTATTTT.

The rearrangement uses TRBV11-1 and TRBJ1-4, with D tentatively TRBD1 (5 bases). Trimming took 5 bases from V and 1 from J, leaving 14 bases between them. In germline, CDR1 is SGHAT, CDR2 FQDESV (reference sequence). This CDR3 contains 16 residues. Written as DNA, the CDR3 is TGTGCCAGCAGCATCCACACAGGAGGAACTAATGAAAAACTGTTTTTT. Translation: CASSIHTGGTNEKLFF. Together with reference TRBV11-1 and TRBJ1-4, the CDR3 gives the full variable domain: EAEVAQSPRYKITEKSQAVAFWCDPISGHATLYWYRQILGQGPELLVQFQDESVVDDSQLPKDRFSAERLKGVDSTLKIQPAELGDSAMYLCASSIHTGGTNEKLFFGSGTQLSVL.

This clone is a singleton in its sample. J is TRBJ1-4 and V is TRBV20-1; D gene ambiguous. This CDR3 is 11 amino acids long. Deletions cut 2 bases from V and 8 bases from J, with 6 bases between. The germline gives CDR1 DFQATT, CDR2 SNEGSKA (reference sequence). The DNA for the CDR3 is TGCAGTGCTAGACATGCCGAAAAACTGTTTTTT. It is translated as CSARHAEKLFF.

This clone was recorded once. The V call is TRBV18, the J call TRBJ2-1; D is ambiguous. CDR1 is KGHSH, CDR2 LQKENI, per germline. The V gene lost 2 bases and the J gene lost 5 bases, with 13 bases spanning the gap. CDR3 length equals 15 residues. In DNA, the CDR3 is TGTGCCAGCTCACCAGGACCCTCCGGCCACAATGAGCAGTTCTTC. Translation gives CASSPGPSGHNEQFF.

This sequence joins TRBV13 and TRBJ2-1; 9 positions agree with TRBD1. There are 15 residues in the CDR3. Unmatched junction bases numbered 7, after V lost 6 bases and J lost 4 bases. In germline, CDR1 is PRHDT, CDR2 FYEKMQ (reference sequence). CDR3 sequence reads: CASRYLGTGYNEQFF. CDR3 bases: TGTGCCAGCAGATACCTCGGGACAGGGTACAATGAGCAGTTCTTC.

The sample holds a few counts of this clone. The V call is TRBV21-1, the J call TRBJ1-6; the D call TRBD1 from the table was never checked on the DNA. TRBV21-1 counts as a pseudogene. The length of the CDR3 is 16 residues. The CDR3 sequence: CASSRLPGQDNSPLHF. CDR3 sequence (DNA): TGTGCCAGCAGCAGGCTCCCGGGACAGGACAATTCACCCCTCCACTTT.

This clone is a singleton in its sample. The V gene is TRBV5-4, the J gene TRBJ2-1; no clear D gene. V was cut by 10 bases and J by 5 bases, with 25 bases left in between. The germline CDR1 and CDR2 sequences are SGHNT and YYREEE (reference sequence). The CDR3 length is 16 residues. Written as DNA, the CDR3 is TGTGCCCGGAAACCCCTTACCCCTAATCCTGACAATGAGCAGTTCTTC. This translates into CARKPLTPNPDNEQFF.

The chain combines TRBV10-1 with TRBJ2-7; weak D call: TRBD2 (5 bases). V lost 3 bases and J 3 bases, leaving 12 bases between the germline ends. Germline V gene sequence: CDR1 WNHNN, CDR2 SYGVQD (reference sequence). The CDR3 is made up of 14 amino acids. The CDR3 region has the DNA TGCGCCAGCAGTGAACAACCCGCGGGCTACGAGCAGTACTTC. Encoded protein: CASSEQPAGYEQYF.

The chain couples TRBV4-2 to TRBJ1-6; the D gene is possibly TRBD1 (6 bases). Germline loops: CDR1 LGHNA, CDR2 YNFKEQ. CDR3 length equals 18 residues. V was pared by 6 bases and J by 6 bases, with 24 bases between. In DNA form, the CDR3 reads TGTGCCAGCAGACCAAGGATAGAAGACAGGATTCTTAATTCACCCCTCCACTTT. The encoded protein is CASRPRIEDRILNSPLHF.

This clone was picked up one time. The CDR3 DNA sequence: TGTGCCACCAGTGACCGGACAGGGGGCTCTTACAATGAGCAGTTCTTC. Amino acid sequence: CATSDRTGGSYNEQFF. The chain recombines TRBV24-1 with TRBJ2-1, with 11 nucleotides matching TRBD1. With V trimmed by 4 bases and J by 4 bases, 5 bases remained unmatched. The CDR3 consists of 16 residues. The germline V gene encodes CDR1 KGHDR and CDR2 SFDVKD.